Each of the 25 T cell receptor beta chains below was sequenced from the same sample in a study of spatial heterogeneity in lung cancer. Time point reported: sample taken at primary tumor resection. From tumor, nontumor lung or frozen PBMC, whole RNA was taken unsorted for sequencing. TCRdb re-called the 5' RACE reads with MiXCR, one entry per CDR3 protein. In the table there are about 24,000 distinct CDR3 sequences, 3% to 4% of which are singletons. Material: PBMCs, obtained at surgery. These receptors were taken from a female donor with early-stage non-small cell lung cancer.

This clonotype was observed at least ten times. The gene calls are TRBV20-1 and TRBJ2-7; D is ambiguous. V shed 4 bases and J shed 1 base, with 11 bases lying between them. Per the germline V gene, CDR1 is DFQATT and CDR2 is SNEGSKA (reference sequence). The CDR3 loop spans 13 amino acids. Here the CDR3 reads CSAISPTSYEQYF. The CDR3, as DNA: TGCAGTGCTATCTCGCCTACATCCTACGAGCAGTACTTC.

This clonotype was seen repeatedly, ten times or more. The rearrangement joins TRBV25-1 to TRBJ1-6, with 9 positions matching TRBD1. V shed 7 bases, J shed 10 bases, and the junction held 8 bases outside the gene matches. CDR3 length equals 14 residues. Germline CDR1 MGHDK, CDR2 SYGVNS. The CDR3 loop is CASKYRGLESPLHF. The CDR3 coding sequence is TGTGCCAGCAAATACAGGGGGCTTGAATCACCCCTCCACTTT.

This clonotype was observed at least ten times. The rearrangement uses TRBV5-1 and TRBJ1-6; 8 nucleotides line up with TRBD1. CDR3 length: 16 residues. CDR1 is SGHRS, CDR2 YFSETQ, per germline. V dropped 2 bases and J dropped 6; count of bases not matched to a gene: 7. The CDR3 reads CASSFTGQGSNSPLHF. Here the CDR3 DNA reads TGCGCCAGCAGCTTTACTGGACAGGGTAGTAATTCACCCCTCCACTTT.

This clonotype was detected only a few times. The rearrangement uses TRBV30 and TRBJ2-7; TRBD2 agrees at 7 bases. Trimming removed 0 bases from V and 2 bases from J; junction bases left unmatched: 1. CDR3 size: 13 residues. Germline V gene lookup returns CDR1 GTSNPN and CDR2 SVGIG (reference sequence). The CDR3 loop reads CAWSVAGPYEQYF. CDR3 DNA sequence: TGTGCCTGGAGTGTAGCGGGGCCCTACGAGCAGTACTTC.

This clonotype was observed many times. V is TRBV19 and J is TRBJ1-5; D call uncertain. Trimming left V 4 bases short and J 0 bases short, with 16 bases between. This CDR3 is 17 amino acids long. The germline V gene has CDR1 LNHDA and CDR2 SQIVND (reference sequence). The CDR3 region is CASSKTRAPNSNQPQHF. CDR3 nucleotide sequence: TGTGCCAGTAGTAAGACGCGGGCGCCGAATAGCAATCAGCCCCAGCATTTT.

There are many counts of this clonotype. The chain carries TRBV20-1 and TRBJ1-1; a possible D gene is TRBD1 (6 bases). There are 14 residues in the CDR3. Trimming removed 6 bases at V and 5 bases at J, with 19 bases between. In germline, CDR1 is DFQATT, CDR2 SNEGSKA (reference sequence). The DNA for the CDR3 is TGCAGTGCAAAGGAGGCAGGGGTGATAACTGAAGCTTTCTTT. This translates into CSAKEAGVITEAFF.

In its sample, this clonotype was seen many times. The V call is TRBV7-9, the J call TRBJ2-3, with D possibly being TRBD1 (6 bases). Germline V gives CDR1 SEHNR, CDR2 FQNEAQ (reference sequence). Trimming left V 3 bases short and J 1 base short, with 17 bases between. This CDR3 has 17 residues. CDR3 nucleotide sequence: TGTGCCAGCAGCTTCCCCCATGCAGGGGTAGGCACAGATACGCAGTATTTT. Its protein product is CASSFPHAGVGTDTQYF.

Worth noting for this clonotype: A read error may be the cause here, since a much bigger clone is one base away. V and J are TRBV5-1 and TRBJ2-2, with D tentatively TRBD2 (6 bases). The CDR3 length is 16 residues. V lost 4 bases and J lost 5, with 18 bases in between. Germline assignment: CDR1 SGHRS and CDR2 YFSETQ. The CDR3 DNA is TGCGCCAGCAGCCCCGTGAGCGGGCGGTTAACCGGGGAGCTGTTTTTT. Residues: CASSPVSGRLTGELFF. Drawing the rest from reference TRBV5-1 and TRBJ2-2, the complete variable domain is KAGVTQTPRYLIKTRGQQVTLSCSPISGHRSVSWYQQTPGQGLQFLFEYFSETQRNKGNFPGRFSGRQFSNSRSEMNVSTLELGDSALYLCASSPVSGRLTGELFFGEGSRLTVL.

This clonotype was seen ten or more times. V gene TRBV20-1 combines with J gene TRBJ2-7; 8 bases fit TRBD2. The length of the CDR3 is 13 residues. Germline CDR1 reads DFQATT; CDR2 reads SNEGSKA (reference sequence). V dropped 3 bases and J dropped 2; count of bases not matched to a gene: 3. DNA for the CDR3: TGCAGTGCTAGCGGGAGGGGAACCTACGAGCAGTACTTC. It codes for CSASGRGTYEQYF.

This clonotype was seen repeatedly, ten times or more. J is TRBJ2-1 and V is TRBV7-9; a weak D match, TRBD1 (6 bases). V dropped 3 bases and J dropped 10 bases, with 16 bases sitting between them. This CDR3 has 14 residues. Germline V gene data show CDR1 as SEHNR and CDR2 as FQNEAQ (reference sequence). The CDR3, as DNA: TGTGCCAGCAGCTTTAGTCGCAGGGGAGAAGAGCAGTTCTTC. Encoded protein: CASSFSRRGEEQFF. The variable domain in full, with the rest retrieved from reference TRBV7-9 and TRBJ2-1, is DTGVSQNPRHKITKRGQNVTFRCDPISEHNRLYWYRQTLGQGPEFLTYFQNEAQLEKSRLLSDRFSAERPKGSFSTLEIQRTEQGDSAMYLCASSFSRRGEEQFFGPGTRLTVL.

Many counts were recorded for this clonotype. The CDR3 DNA reads as TGTGCCAGCAGCACGGGACTAGCGGGAGCAGATACGCAGTATTTT. This codes for CASSTGLAGADTQYF. The rearrangement uses TRBV9 and TRBJ2-3; 14 bases fit TRBD2. Germline V CDR1 and CDR2: SGDLS, YYNGEE. Germline trimming cut 4 bases from V and 4 bases from J; bases unmatched to any gene: 2. This CDR3 is 15 amino acids long.

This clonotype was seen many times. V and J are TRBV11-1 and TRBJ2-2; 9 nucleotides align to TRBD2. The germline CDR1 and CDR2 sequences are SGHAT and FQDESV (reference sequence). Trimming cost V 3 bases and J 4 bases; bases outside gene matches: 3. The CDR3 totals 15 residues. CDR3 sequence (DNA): TGTGCCAGCAGCTTGGGACTAGCCGGCACCGGGGAGCTGTTTTTT. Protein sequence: CASSLGLAGTGELFF.

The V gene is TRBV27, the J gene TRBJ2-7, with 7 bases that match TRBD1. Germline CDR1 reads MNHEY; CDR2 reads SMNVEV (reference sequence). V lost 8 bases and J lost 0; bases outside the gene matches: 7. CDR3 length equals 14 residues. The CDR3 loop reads CASAEDRSSYEQYF. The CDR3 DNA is TGTGCCAGCGCGGAGGACAGGAGCTCCTACGAGCAGTACTTC.

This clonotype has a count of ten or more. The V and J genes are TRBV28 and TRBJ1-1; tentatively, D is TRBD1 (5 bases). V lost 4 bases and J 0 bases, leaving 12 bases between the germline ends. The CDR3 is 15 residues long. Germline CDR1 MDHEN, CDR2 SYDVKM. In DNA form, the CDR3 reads TGTGCCAGCAGTTCACAGACAGATCTGAACACTGAAGCTTTCTTT. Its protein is CASSSQTDLNTEAFF.

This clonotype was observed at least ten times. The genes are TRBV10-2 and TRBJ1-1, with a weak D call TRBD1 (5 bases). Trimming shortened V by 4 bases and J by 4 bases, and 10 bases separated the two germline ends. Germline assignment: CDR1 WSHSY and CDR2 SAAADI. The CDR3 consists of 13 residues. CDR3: CASSGSGGTEAFF. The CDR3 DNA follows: TGCGCCAGCAGTGGGTCGGGGGGCACTGAAGCTTTCTTT.

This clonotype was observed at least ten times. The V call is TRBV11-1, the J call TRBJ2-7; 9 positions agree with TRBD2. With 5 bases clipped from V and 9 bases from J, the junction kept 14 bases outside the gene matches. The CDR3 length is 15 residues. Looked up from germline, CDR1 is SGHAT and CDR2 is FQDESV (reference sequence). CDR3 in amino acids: CASSRGLAGPLGQYF. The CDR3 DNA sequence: TGTGCCAGCAGCCGGGGGCTAGCGGGACCTCTCGGGCAGTACTTC. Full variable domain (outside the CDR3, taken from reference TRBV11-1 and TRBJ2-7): EAEVAQSPRYKITEKSQAVAFWCDPISGHATLYWYRQILGQGPELLVQFQDESVVDDSQLPKDRFSAERLKGVDSTLKIQPAELGDSAMYLCASSRGLAGPLGQYFGPGTRLTVT.

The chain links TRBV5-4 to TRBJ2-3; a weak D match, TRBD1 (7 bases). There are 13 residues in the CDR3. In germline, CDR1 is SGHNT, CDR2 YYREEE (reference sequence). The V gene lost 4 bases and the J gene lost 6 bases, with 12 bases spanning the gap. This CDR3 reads CASSRQGGDTQYF. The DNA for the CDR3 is TGTGCCAGCAGCAGACAGGGAGGCGATACGCAGTATTTT.

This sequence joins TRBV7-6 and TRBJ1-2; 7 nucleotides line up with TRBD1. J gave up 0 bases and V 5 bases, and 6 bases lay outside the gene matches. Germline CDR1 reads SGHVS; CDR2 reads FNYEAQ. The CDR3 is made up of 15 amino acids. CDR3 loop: CASSPSQGANYGYTF. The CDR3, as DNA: TGTGCCAGCAGCCCGTCGCAGGGGGCTAACTATGGCTACACCTTC.

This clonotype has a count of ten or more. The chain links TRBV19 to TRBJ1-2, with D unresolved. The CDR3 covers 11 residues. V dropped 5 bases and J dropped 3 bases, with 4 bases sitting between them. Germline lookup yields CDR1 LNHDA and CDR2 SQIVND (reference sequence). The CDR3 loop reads CASSSDYGYTF. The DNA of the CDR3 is TGTGCCAGTAGTTCGGACTATGGCTACACCTTC.

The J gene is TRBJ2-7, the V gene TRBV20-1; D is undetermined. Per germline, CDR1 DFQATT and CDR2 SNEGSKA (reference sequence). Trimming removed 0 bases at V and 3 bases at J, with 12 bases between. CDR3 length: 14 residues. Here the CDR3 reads CSARERARSYEQYF. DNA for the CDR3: TGCAGTGCTAGAGAGCGTGCTAGAAGCTACGAGCAGTACTTC.

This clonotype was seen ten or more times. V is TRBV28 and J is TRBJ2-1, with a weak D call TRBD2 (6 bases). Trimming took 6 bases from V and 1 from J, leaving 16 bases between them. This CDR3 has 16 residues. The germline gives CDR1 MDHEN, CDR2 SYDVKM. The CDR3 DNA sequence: TGTGCCAGCAGCTCCCAGCGGGCCCGATCCTACAATGAGCAGTTCTTC. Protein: CASSSQRARSYNEQFF.

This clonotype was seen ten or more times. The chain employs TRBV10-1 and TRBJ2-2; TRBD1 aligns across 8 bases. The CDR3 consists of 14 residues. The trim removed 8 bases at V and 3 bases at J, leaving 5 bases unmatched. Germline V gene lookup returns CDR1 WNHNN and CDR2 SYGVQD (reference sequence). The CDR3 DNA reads TGCGCCAGCCGTGGACAGGGAGACACCGGGGAGCTGTTTTTT. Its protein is CASRGQGDTGELFF.

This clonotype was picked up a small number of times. CDR3 sequence: CASRPRDRGNHGYTF. For the CDR3, the DNA is TGTGCCAGCAGACCCCGGGACAGGGGGAATCATGGCTACACCTTC. The chain employs TRBV3-1 and TRBJ1-2; TRBD1 agrees at 11 bases. In germline, CDR1 is LGHDT, CDR2 YNNKEL (reference sequence). CDR3 length: 15 amino acids. V lost 6 bases and J lost 6; bases outside the gene matches: 9. The whole variable domain, remainder taken from reference TRBV3-1 and TRBJ1-2, is DTAVSQTPKYLVTQMGNDKSIKCEQNLGHDTMYWYKQDSKKFLKIMFSYNNKELIINETVPNRFSPKSPDKAHLNLHINSLELGDSAVYFCASRPRDRGNHGYTFGSGTRLTVV.

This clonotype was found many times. For the CDR3, the DNA is TGCAGTGCTCCCGGACAGTCGAACACTGAAGCTTTCTTT. As protein: CSAPGQSNTEAFF. The rearrangement links TRBV20-1 to TRBJ1-1, with a tentative D call TRBD1 (6 bases). Germline V CDR1 and CDR2: DFQATT, SNEGSKA (reference sequence). Trimming pared 5 bases from V and 1 base from J, leaving 11 bases between. The CDR3 length is 13 residues.

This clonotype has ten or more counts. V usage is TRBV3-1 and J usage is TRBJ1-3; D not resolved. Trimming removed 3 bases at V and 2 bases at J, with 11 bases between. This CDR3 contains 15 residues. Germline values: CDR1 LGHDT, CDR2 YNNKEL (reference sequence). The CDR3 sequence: CASSQGTAPGNTIYF. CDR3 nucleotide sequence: TGTGCCAGCAGCCAGGGTACGGCGCCTGGAAACACCATATATTTT.